The rows below give T cell receptor beta chains drawn from one sample of a study of identical twins. TCRdb passed the 5' RACE reads through MiXCR, listing each CDR3 protein once. The repertoire has 220,000 or so distinct CDR3 sequences, 7% of them found once; the top ten carry more than 3%. These records were also assigned to another study, of yellow fever vaccine responses in identical twins.

Sequencing used memory (CD45RO+) T cells sorted from blood. The receptors here all came from a young woman in good health. Both conserved end residues are part of each CDR3. Fields, in order: J gene, clone size, V gene, D gene, CDR3 length, CDR3 protein, CDR3 DNA. D genes are given only for firm matches. Only some rows state a clone size, as once, few, many or a class for expanded clones.

j_call: TRBJ2-1
clone_size: few
v_call: TRBV5-4
d_call: TRBD2
cdr3_length: 16
cdr3_aa: CASSFPVLAGLNEQFF
cdr3_nt: TGTGCCAGCAGCTTCCCAGTGTTAGCGGGACTCAATGAGCAGTTCTTC

j_call: TRBJ2-1
clone_size: NA
v_call: TRBV6-1
d_call: TRBD2
cdr3_length: 14
cdr3_aa: CASSQGLAVYEQFF
cdr3_nt: TGTGCCAGCAGTCAAGGACTAGCTGTCTATGAGCAGTTCTTC

j_call: TRBJ1-1
clone_size: few
v_call: TRBV6-1
d_call: NA
cdr3_length: 13
cdr3_aa: CASHTSRNTEAFF
cdr3_nt: TGTGCCAGCCACACAAGCCGGAACACTGAAGCTTTCTTT

j_call: TRBJ2-2
clone_size: NA
v_call: TRBV27
d_call: NA
cdr3_length: 12
cdr3_aa: CASSFLPGELFF
cdr3_nt: TGTGCCAGCAGTTTCCTCCCCGGGGAGCTGTTTTTT

j_call: TRBJ2-1
clone_size: many
v_call: TRBV9
d_call: TRBD1
cdr3_length: 17
cdr3_aa: CASSAPPGTGWVNEQFF
cdr3_nt: TGTGCCAGCAGCGCTCCGCCCGGGACAGGGTGGGTAAATGAGCAGTTCTTC

j_call: TRBJ2-2
clone_size: many
v_call: TRBV12-3/TRBV12-4
d_call: NA
cdr3_length: 13
cdr3_aa: CASSFTNTGELFF
cdr3_nt: TGTGCCAGCAGTTTCACAAACACCGGGGAGCTGTTTTTT

j_call: TRBJ2-3
clone_size: NA
v_call: TRBV24-1
d_call: NA
cdr3_length: 14
cdr3_aa: CATSGTGEADTQYF
cdr3_nt: TGTGCCACCAGTGGTACAGGGGAGGCAGATACGCAGTATTTT

j_call: TRBJ2-6
clone_size: NA
v_call: TRBV7-2
d_call: NA
cdr3_length: 13
cdr3_aa: CASSPKTPNVLTF
cdr3_nt: TGTGCCAGCAGCCCTAAAACGCCCAACGTCCTGACTTTC

j_call: TRBJ2-3
clone_size: many
v_call: TRBV7-9
d_call: NA
cdr3_length: 15
cdr3_aa: CASSLGLVVGDTQYF
cdr3_nt: TGTGCCAGCAGCTTAGGTCTGGTAGTCGGAGATACGCAGTATTTT

j_call: TRBJ2-3
clone_size: many
v_call: TRBV7-2
d_call: NA
cdr3_length: 14
cdr3_aa: CASSPDSRRDTQYF
cdr3_nt: TGTGCCAGCAGCCCCGACAGCCGAAGGGATACGCAGTATTTT

j_call: TRBJ1-1
clone_size: NA
v_call: TRBV6-2/TRBV6-3
d_call: TRBD1
cdr3_length: 13
cdr3_aa: CASSLTGAVVFFF
cdr3_nt: TGTGCCAGCAGTTTGACAGGGGCGGTCGTTTTTTTCTTT

j_call: TRBJ1-2
clone_size: few
v_call: TRBV5-1
d_call: TRBD1
cdr3_length: 14
cdr3_aa: CASSVAGTGVGYTF
cdr3_nt: TGCGCCAGCAGCGTCGCCGGGACAGGGGTCGGCTACACCTTC

j_call: TRBJ2-7
clone_size: many
v_call: TRBV28
d_call: TRBD2
cdr3_length: 14
cdr3_aa: CASSHTTSGYEQYF
cdr3_nt: TGTGCCAGCAGTCACACAACTAGCGGCTACGAGCAGTACTTC

j_call: TRBJ2-1
clone_size: NA
v_call: TRBV4-1
d_call: TRBD2
cdr3_length: 16
cdr3_aa: CASSQDAGTSFNEQFF
cdr3_nt: TGCGCCAGCAGCCAAGATGCGGGGACTAGCTTCAATGAGCAGTTCTTC

j_call: TRBJ2-5
clone_size: many
v_call: TRBV5-5
d_call: NA
cdr3_length: 14
cdr3_aa: CASSFLPDQETQYF
cdr3_nt: TGTGCCAGCAGCTTTTTGCCAGATCAAGAGACCCAGTACTTC

j_call: TRBJ2-3
clone_size: NA
v_call: TRBV4-2
d_call: NA
cdr3_length: 14
cdr3_aa: CASSQQDSTDTQYF
cdr3_nt: TGTGCCAGCAGCCAACAGGACAGCACAGATACGCAGTATTTT

j_call: TRBJ1-6
clone_size: many
v_call: TRBV29-1
d_call: TRBD1
cdr3_length: 14
cdr3_aa: CSVKVSGGNSPLHF
cdr3_nt: TGCAGCGTTAAAGTGTCAGGGGGAAACTCACCCCTCCACTTT

j_call: TRBJ2-6
clone_size: many
v_call: TRBV4-1
d_call: TRBD1
cdr3_length: 19
cdr3_aa: CASSQDHRTGGPGANVLTF
cdr3_nt: TGCGCCAGCAGCCAAGATCACCGGACAGGGGGCCCTGGGGCCAACGTCCTGACTTTC

j_call: TRBJ2-1
clone_size: few
v_call: TRBV20-1
d_call: TRBD2
cdr3_length: 17
cdr3_aa: CSAHGLAGGPGYNEQFF
cdr3_nt: TGCAGTGCTCACGGCCTAGCGGGGGGGCCGGGCTACAATGAGCAGTTCTTC

j_call: TRBJ2-7
clone_size: NA
v_call: TRBV27
d_call: TRBD1
cdr3_length: 20
cdr3_aa: CASSLSYRDSRYRTSYEQYF
cdr3_nt: TGTGCCAGCAGTTTATCCTACCGGGACAGCCGATATAGGACCTCCTACGAGCAGTACTTC

j_call: TRBJ2-5
clone_size: NA
v_call: TRBV5-1
d_call: TRBD1
cdr3_length: 15
cdr3_aa: CASSLYRGRGETQYF
cdr3_nt: TGCGCCAGCAGCTTGTACAGGGGGCGAGGAGAGACCCAGTACTTC

j_call: TRBJ2-3
clone_size: many
v_call: TRBV12-3/TRBV12-4
d_call: TRBD2
cdr3_length: 16
cdr3_aa: CASSPERGGPGDTQYF
cdr3_nt: TGTGCCAGCAGCCCAGAGCGGGGGGGCCCGGGAGATACGCAGTATTTT

j_call: TRBJ2-1
clone_size: NA
v_call: TRBV5-1
d_call: NA
cdr3_length: 15
cdr3_aa: CASSLEVGARDEQFF
cdr3_nt: TGCGCCAGCAGCTTGGAAGTGGGGGCCAGGGATGAGCAGTTCTTC

j_call: TRBJ2-1
clone_size: few
v_call: TRBV7-9
d_call: NA
cdr3_length: 15
cdr3_aa: CASSPRGWGGNEQFF
cdr3_nt: TGTGCCAGCAGCCCCCGAGGATGGGGCGGGAATGAGCAGTTCTTC

j_call: TRBJ2-5
clone_size: few
v_call: TRBV29-1
d_call: TRBD1
cdr3_length: 14
cdr3_aa: CSAPQGAVQETQYF
cdr3_nt: TGCAGCGCACCACAGGGGGCCGTCCAAGAGACCCAGTACTTC

j_call: TRBJ2-5
clone_size: many
v_call: TRBV5-1
d_call: NA
cdr3_length: 15
cdr3_aa: CASSDGTLAQETQYF
cdr3_nt: TGCGCCAGCAGCGATGGGACCCTGGCCCAAGAGACCCAGTACTTC

j_call: TRBJ2-7
clone_size: NA
v_call: TRBV7-2
d_call: TRBD2
cdr3_length: 13
cdr3_aa: CASSYGLAGEQYF
cdr3_nt: TGTGCCAGCAGCTACGGACTAGCGGGTGAGCAGTACTTC

j_call: TRBJ1-2
clone_size: many
v_call: TRBV12-3/TRBV12-4
d_call: NA
cdr3_length: 13
cdr3_aa: CASSLEQNYGYTF
cdr3_nt: TGTGCCAGCAGTTTAGAACAGAACTATGGCTACACCTTC

j_call: TRBJ2-2
clone_size: few
v_call: TRBV7-6
d_call: NA
cdr3_length: 16
cdr3_aa: CASSLAGGTGTGELFF
cdr3_nt: TGTGCCAGCAGCTTAGCGGGCGGGACGGGCACCGGGGAGCTGTTTTTT

j_call: TRBJ1-5
clone_size: NA
v_call: TRBV6-5
d_call: NA
cdr3_length: 15
cdr3_aa: CASSYSERSNQPQHF
cdr3_nt: TGTGCCAGCAGTTACTCGGAGAGAAGCAATCAGCCCCAGCATTTT

j_call: TRBJ2-1
clone_size: many
v_call: TRBV19
d_call: TRBD2
cdr3_length: 16
cdr3_aa: CASSPEREQAYNEQFF
cdr3_nt: TGTGCCAGTAGTCCCGAGCGGGAGCAAGCCTACAATGAGCAGTTCTTC

j_call: TRBJ2-2
clone_size: NA
v_call: TRBV2
d_call: TRBD1
cdr3_length: 13
cdr3_aa: CASTGQGTGELFF
cdr3_nt: TGTGCCAGCACAGGACAGGGGACCGGGGAGCTGTTTTTT

j_call: TRBJ2-5
clone_size: NA
v_call: TRBV4-1
d_call: TRBD2
cdr3_length: 15
cdr3_aa: CASSQDRGEWETQYF
cdr3_nt: TGCGCCAGCAGCCAAGATCGGGGGGAGTGGGAGACCCAGTACTTC

j_call: TRBJ2-1
clone_size: NA
v_call: TRBV20-1
d_call: NA
cdr3_length: 17
cdr3_aa: CSAREVAAPRPLYEQFF
cdr3_nt: TGCAGTGCTAGAGAGGTCGCTGCGCCACGACCTCTGTATGAGCAGTTCTTC

j_call: TRBJ1-1
clone_size: many
v_call: TRBV6-1
d_call: TRBD1
cdr3_length: 13
cdr3_aa: CASTQGAGTEAFF
cdr3_nt: TGTGCCAGCACCCAGGGGGCTGGCACTGAAGCTTTCTTT

j_call: TRBJ2-6
clone_size: NA
v_call: TRBV6-1
d_call: TRBD1
cdr3_length: 20
cdr3_aa: CASSTPGTVIFLSGANVLTF
cdr3_nt: TGTGCCAGCAGTACGCCCGGGACAGTGATTTTCCTCTCTGGGGCCAACGTCCTGACTTTC

j_call: TRBJ2-1
clone_size: many
v_call: TRBV5-5
d_call: TRBD2
cdr3_length: 16
cdr3_aa: CASSWKTSGSVNEQFF
cdr3_nt: TGTGCCAGCAGCTGGAAGACTAGCGGGAGCGTAAATGAGCAGTTCTTC

j_call: TRBJ2-3
clone_size: few
v_call: TRBV20-1
d_call: NA
cdr3_length: 13
cdr3_aa: CSAIEGATDTQYF
cdr3_nt: TGCAGTGCTATTGAAGGGGCCACAGATACGCAGTATTTT

j_call: TRBJ2-1
clone_size: few
v_call: TRBV24-1
d_call: NA
cdr3_length: 13
cdr3_aa: CATSEGLRGEQFF
cdr3_nt: TGTGCCACCAGTGAAGGACTCCGCGGCGAGCAGTTCTTC

j_call: TRBJ2-1
clone_size: NA
v_call: TRBV5-5
d_call: TRBD2
cdr3_length: 15
cdr3_aa: CASSTGLDPYNEQFF
cdr3_nt: TGTGCCAGCAGCACCGGACTAGACCCTTACAATGAGCAGTTCTTC

j_call: TRBJ1-5
clone_size: many
v_call: TRBV28
d_call: NA
cdr3_length: 13
cdr3_aa: CASRSYSNQPQHF
cdr3_nt: TGTGCCAGCAGATCTTACAGCAATCAGCCCCAGCATTTT

j_call: TRBJ2-2
clone_size: NA
v_call: TRBV6-5
d_call: NA
cdr3_length: 16
cdr3_aa: CASSSQGLGGPGELFF
cdr3_nt: TGTGCCAGCAGTTCTCAGGGGTTGGGGGGCCCCGGGGAGCTGTTTTTT

j_call: TRBJ2-7
clone_size: few
v_call: TRBV20-1
d_call: TRBD1
cdr3_length: 14
cdr3_aa: CSARQTGGNYEQYF
cdr3_nt: TGCAGTGCTAGACAGACAGGGGGAAACTACGAGCAGTACTTC

j_call: TRBJ1-1
clone_size: few
v_call: TRBV29-1
d_call: NA
cdr3_length: 16
cdr3_aa: CSVEDPPGVGRPEAFF
cdr3_nt: TGCAGCGTTGAAGACCCCCCAGGGGTGGGCCGCCCTGAAGCTTTCTTT

j_call: TRBJ2-1
clone_size: many
v_call: TRBV7-9
d_call: NA
cdr3_length: 13
cdr3_aa: CASSLRDYNEQFF
cdr3_nt: TGTGCCAGCAGCTTAAGGGACTACAATGAGCAGTTCTTC